Each of the 7 T cell receptor beta chains below was sequenced from the same sample in a study of Ad26.COV2.S vaccination and SARS-CoV-2 variants. Using immunoSEQ multiplex PCR, the repertoire was profiled, and TCRdb retains in-frame clones only, with some absent. The sample lists hundreds of thousands of clones, 75% to 90% seen once, with about 4.6% in the top ten. Described treatment: some 20 received Ad26.COV2.S at low or high dose, single or two shots; five or six received placebo; per-sample allocation not given. Each sample was drawn 63 days after the first injection (of vaccine or placebo). This specimen was peripheral blood, taken in a trial of Ad26.COV2.S vaccine versus placebo. These receptors were taken from a person between 18 and 60 years old who received the Ad26.COV2.S COVID-19 vaccine or a placebo.

CDR3 nucleotides: TGTGCCAGCAGGAGAAGGGTGGGGCTTACAGGGTACACTGAAGCTTTCTTT. Translated, it gives CASRRRVGLTGYTEAFF. The chain carries TRBV27 and TRBJ1-1; D might be TRBD1 (6 bases). The CDR3 covers 17 residues. Trimming cost V 6 bases and J 3 bases, with 23 bases left between them. Germline CDR1 is MNHEY and CDR2 is SMNVEV (reference sequence).

This clone was seen a few times. The chain couples TRBV5-1 to TRBJ1-1, with D tentatively TRBD1 (6 bases). Trimming took 4 bases from V and 2 from J, leaving 15 bases between them. Germline V CDR1 and CDR2: SGHRS, YFSETQ. The CDR3 sequence is 15 residues long. Written as DNA, the CDR3 is TGCGCCAGCAGCCCAAAACGACAGGCTAACACTGAAGCTTTCTTT. Translated: CASSPKRQANTEAFF.

This clone was detected a few times. The J gene is TRBJ1-3, the V gene TRBV5-6; no clear D. Trimming cost V 5 bases and J 0 bases, with 12 bases left between them. This CDR3 is 15 amino acids long. CDR1 SGHDT and CDR2 YYEEEE come from the germline V gene. This CDR3 reads CASRDGRLSGNTIYF. CDR3 nucleotides: TGTGCCAGCAGAGACGGACGGCTCTCTGGAAACACCATATATTTT.

About this clone itself: As the CDR3 is not closed by the conserved phenylalanine or tryptophan, this likely results from a read error. The DNA is omitted, as the CDR3 cannot be located on it reliably, and the CDR3 follows TCRdb's listing. The genes are TRBV10-1 and TRBJ1-3. The germline gives CDR1 WNHNN, CDR2 SYGVQD (reference sequence). The CDR3 region is 9 residues in length, termini included. CDR3 in amino acids: CASSFRDGD.

In its sample, this clone was seen many times. The chain combines TRBV7-2 with TRBJ1-5, with no clear D. Trimming pared 5 bases from V and 2 bases from J, leaving 10 bases between. The V gene's germline CDR1 is SGHTA and CDR2 FQGNSA. The CDR3 is 14 residues long. The CDR3 protein is CASSPRTGNQPQHF. In nucleotides, the CDR3 is TGTGCCAGCAGCCCTCGGACGGGCAATCAGCCCCAGCATTTT.

The CDR3 region is CSVEAGQGNTEAFF. CDR3 DNA sequence: TGCAGCGTTGAAGCAGGACAGGGGAACACTGAAGCTTTCTTT. The chain couples TRBV29-1 to TRBJ1-1; 8 bases map to TRBD1. The V gene end was trimmed by 1 base and the J gene end by 1 base; junction bases not matched to a gene: 2. This CDR3 is built from 14 residues. CDR1 and CDR2 (germline): SQVTM, ANQGSEA.

The chain couples TRBV6-5 to TRBJ2-7, with TRBD2 as a possible D gene (6 bases). The CDR3 consists of 15 residues. Trimming stripped 9 bases from V and 1 base from J, with 19 bases between. CDR1 MNHEY and CDR2 SVGAGI come from the germline V gene. In DNA form, the CDR3 reads TGTGCCAGTGGATTCATGGGAGGATCTTCCTACGAGCAGTACTTC. This encodes CASGFMGGSSYEQYF.